Here is one T cell receptor (beta chain) with its context. Its antigen is not identified. The PCR template was genomic DNA. Amplification of the beta chain CDR3 used 30 forward and 13 reverse multiplex primers. Each CDR3 protein gets one entry after TCRdb re-called the multiplex PCR reads with MiXCR. The table shows 250,000 or so distinct CDR3 sequences, with roughly 44% occurring only once. The data are from a study of type 1 and type 2 diabetes patients. Looking at the study overall: Sequencing for the whole study yielded 18,976,912 paired-end reads. Regarding the study as a whole: Between type 2 diabetes and control samples, V and J usage averaged around 0.97 correlation.

Each participant gave about 10 milliliters of peripheral blood. The CDR3 loop spans 15 amino acids. V shed 3 bases and J 4 bases; nucleotides not matched to a gene: 3. Germline CDR1 LNHDA, CDR2 SQIVND (reference sequence). The receptor comes from a man in his late teens or twenties with type 2 diabetes. This chain connects TRBV19 to TRBJ1-5; 10 nucleotides align to TRBD1. The sequenced sample consisted of peripheral blood mononuclear cells (PBMCs). The CDR3 nucleotides are TGTGCCAGTAGTATGGCGGGACAGGGGAATCAGCCCCAGCATTTT. Its protein product is CASSMAGQGNQPQHF.